This T cell receptor beta chain was recovered during a study of blood T cell repertoires in COVID-19. Study-wide context: COVID-19 samples, acute and convalescent, were from the United States, Italy and Spain.

This clone has just one count. The CDR3 runs 15 residues. Trimming left V 5 bases short and J 5 bases short, with 16 bases between. Per germline, CDR1 MNHEY and CDR2 SVGAGI. As handled by the study authors: Quantification of nucleated cells was approximated via reference gene primer amplification. The protocol was immunoSEQ multiplex PCR, while the TCRdb copy is restricted to in-frame clones and leaves out a portion. The DNA was the basis for D and trimming; V, J and clone size are from that table. In the table there are over 300,000 clones, around 92% of which are singletons. Sequencing was done on a sample of peripheral blood. This sequence was found in a man in his forties or fifties with acute or convalescent COVID-19. V and J are TRBV6-5 and TRBJ1-5; tentative D call: TRBD1 (6 bases). This CDR3 reads CASSTREDRDQPQHF. The CDR3 DNA sequence: TGTGCCAGCAGTACAAGAGAGGACAGAGATCAGCCCCAGCATTTT.